The present entry profiles one T cell receptor (beta chain) with its context. This sample is part of a study of blood T cell repertoires in COVID-19. As for the study in general: Samples of COVID-19 (acute and convalescent) were obtained from the United States, Italy and Spain.

Produced via immunoSEQ multiplex PCR; TCRdb's table is partial and in-frame only. This repertoire shows fewer than 250,000 clones, approximately 82% found once; its top ten account for roughly 8.8%. In germline, CDR1 is MNHNS, CDR2 SASEGT. With V trimmed by 3 bases and J by 7 bases, 8 bases remained unmatched. CDR3 length: 15 amino acids. The sequence was obtained from a woman between 50 and 59 years old with acute or convalescent COVID-19. The source material was peripheral blood. V and J are TRBV6-1 and TRBJ2-1; 8 bases map to TRBD1. CDR3 in DNA: TGTGCCAGCAGTGACGGCAGGGGGCAGAAAAATGAGCAGTTCTTC. It encodes CASSDGRGQKNEQFF.